These T cell receptor beta chains were read from a single sample in a study of blood T cell repertoires in COVID-19. TCRdb's copy holds only in-frame clones and misses some; the assay was immunoSEQ multiplex PCR. This table holds 50,000 to 65,000 clones, more than 70% found once. Sample: peripheral blood. These receptors all come from a human donor in a cohort sampled during active COVID-19. Both conserved end residues are part of each CDR3. D genes are given only for firm matches. Clone size is not always given. Where it is, it says once, few, many or a class for expanded clones.

v_call: TRBV7-3
d_call: NA
j_call: TRBJ1-3
clone_size: NA
cdr3_nt: TGTGCCAGCAGCTTAAGATCAGGGTCCGGAAACACCATATATTTT
cdr3_aa: CASSLRSGSGNTIYF

v_call: TRBV27
d_call: TRBD2
j_call: TRBJ2-2
clone_size: few
cdr3_nt: TGTGCCAGCACGCCGGGGGTAGCGGGAGCGGCGGGCACCGGGGAGCTGTTTTTT
cdr3_aa: CASTPGVAGAAGTGELFF

v_call: TRBV4-1
d_call: TRBD1
j_call: TRBJ1-1
clone_size: NA
cdr3_nt: TGCGCCAGCAGCCGAGGAGGGGGCCCGAACACTGAAGCTTTCTTT
cdr3_aa: CASSRGGGPNTEAFF

v_call: TRBV27
d_call: NA
j_call: TRBJ2-3
clone_size: once
cdr3_nt: TGTGCCAGCAGACCGGGATACGGCACAGATACGCAGTATTTT
cdr3_aa: CASRPGYGTDTQYF

v_call: TRBV9
d_call: NA
j_call: TRBJ2-3
clone_size: NA
cdr3_nt: TGTGCCAGCAGCGTAGCTCAGGATACGCAGTATTTT
cdr3_aa: CASSVAQDTQYF

v_call: TRBV5-1
d_call: NA
j_call: TRBJ1-4
clone_size: NA
cdr3_nt: TGCGCCAGCAGCCCTGGCGGGGGGAGGATTAATGAAAAACTGTTTTTT
cdr3_aa: CASSPGGGRINEKLFF

v_call: TRBV18
d_call: TRBD1
j_call: TRBJ2-5
clone_size: NA
cdr3_nt: TGTGCCAGCTCGCCTACAGGGGTAGGAGAGACCCAGTACTTC
cdr3_aa: CASSPTGVGETQYF

v_call: TRBV18
d_call: TRBD1
j_call: TRBJ1-2
clone_size: NA
cdr3_nt: TGTGCCAGCTCACAGGGACAGGCTTACGGCTACACCTTC
cdr3_aa: CASSQGQAYGYTF

v_call: TRBV7-6
d_call: NA
j_call: TRBJ1-1
clone_size: NA
cdr3_nt: TGTGCCAGCAGCCCGTGGAGGGGAACTGAAGCTTTCTTT
cdr3_aa: CASSPWRGTEAFF

v_call: TRBV2
d_call: NA
j_call: TRBJ1-2
clone_size: few
cdr3_nt: TGTGCCAGCAGATGGCAGGAGGCTAACTATGGCTACACCTTC
cdr3_aa: CASRWQEANYGYTF

v_call: TRBV30
d_call: NA
j_call: TRBJ1-1
clone_size: NA
cdr3_nt: TGTGCCTGGAATTTTCAGGGGATTCCACGGCCTGAAGCTTTCTTT
cdr3_aa: CAWNFQGIPRPEAFF

v_call: TRBV30
d_call: TRBD1
j_call: TRBJ1-1
clone_size: NA
cdr3_nt: TGTGCCTGGGGATGGACAGGGAGGAACACTGAAGCTTTCTTT
cdr3_aa: CAWGWTGRNTEAFF

v_call: TRBV7-9
d_call: NA
j_call: TRBJ2-5
clone_size: NA
cdr3_nt: TGTGCCAGCAGTAGAACAGGGAATCCGGGGGAGACCCAGTACTTC
cdr3_aa: CASSRTGNPGETQYF

v_call: TRBV7-8
d_call: TRBD2
j_call: TRBJ2-5
clone_size: NA
cdr3_nt: TGTGCCAGCAGCCGGGGGAGGAGCGGGGTGATCCAAGAGACCCAGTACTTC
cdr3_aa: CASSRGRSGVIQETQYF

v_call: TRBV5-1
d_call: NA
j_call: TRBJ1-6
clone_size: NA
cdr3_nt: TGCGCCAGCAGCTTGGACGGGAATCCAACTTCACCCCTCCACTTT
cdr3_aa: CASSLDGNPTSPLHF

v_call: TRBV3-1/TRBV3-2
d_call: NA
j_call: TRBJ2-1
clone_size: many
cdr3_nt: TGTGCCAGCAGCCTGATTGGAGGGGATACTGAGCAGTTCTTC
cdr3_aa: CASSLIGGDTEQFF

v_call: TRBV5-6
d_call: NA
j_call: TRBJ2-1
clone_size: few
cdr3_nt: TGTGCCAGCAGCTCATTATCACTATACAAGCAGTTCTTC
cdr3_aa: CASSSLSLYKQFF

v_call: TRBV7-9
d_call: TRBD2
j_call: TRBJ2-5
clone_size: NA
cdr3_nt: TGTGCCAGCAGCCCCCTCATGGTCTCCGGGGGGACGAAGACCCAGTACTTC
cdr3_aa: CASSPLMVSGGTKTQYF

v_call: TRBV19
d_call: TRBD1
j_call: TRBJ1-3
clone_size: NA
cdr3_nt: TGTGCCAGTAGTAAAAGAACCGGGACAGGGGGAGGAAACACCATATATTTT
cdr3_aa: CASSKRTGTGGGNTIYF

v_call: TRBV7-8
d_call: TRBD1
j_call: TRBJ1-6
clone_size: once
cdr3_nt: TGTGCCAGCAGCTTCCTCGACAGGGGGCTTGGTTCACCCCTCCACTTT
cdr3_aa: CASSFLDRGLGSPLHF

v_call: TRBV18
d_call: TRBD2
j_call: TRBJ2-7
clone_size: NA
cdr3_nt: TGTGCCAGCTCCGCACAGGCGGCGGGGGTGGGGCTCTCCTACGAGCAGTACTTC
cdr3_aa: CASSAQAAGVGLSYEQYF

v_call: TRBV20-1
d_call: TRBD2
j_call: TRBJ2-5
clone_size: NA
cdr3_nt: TGCAGTGCTAGTTCGCTAGCGGGAGCAAGAAGAATAGGGACCCAGTACTTC
cdr3_aa: CSASSLAGARRIGTQYF

v_call: TRBV18
d_call: NA
j_call: TRBJ1-3
clone_size: NA
cdr3_nt: TGTGCCAGCTCACCGAGCCCAGGGTTAACTGGAAACACCATATATTTT
cdr3_aa: CASSPSPGLTGNTIYF

v_call: TRBV2
d_call: NA
j_call: TRBJ1-1
clone_size: once
cdr3_nt: TGTGCCAGCAGCGCCCAGGGAGGGGAGACTGAAGCTTTCTTT
cdr3_aa: CASSAQGGETEAFF

v_call: TRBV3-1/TRBV3-2
d_call: NA
j_call: TRBJ2-7
clone_size: NA
cdr3_nt: TGTGCCAGCAGCCAAGGTGTACAGGCCTACGAGCAGTACTTC
cdr3_aa: CASSQGVQAYEQYF

v_call: TRBV5-6
d_call: NA
j_call: TRBJ1-5
clone_size: NA
cdr3_nt: TGTGCCAGCAGCTTGGGCAGGGTCCAGCCCCAGCATTTT
cdr3_aa: CASSLGRVQPQHF

v_call: TRBV11-2
d_call: TRBD1
j_call: TRBJ1-1
clone_size: once
cdr3_nt: TGTGCCAGCAATCGTGGAGGGGGCGCGAACACTGAAGCTTTCTTT
cdr3_aa: CASNRGGGANTEAFF

v_call: TRBV5-8
d_call: TRBD2
j_call: TRBJ2-5
clone_size: NA
cdr3_nt: TGTGCCAGCAGCTTCCTAGCGGGAGTGACCCAGTACTTC
cdr3_aa: CASSFLAGVTQYF

v_call: TRBV5-3
d_call: TRBD2
j_call: TRBJ2-1
clone_size: NA
cdr3_nt: TGTGCCAGAAGCCCCCCTCTGGGGCGGGGGGGGTCCTACAATGAGCAGTTCTTC
cdr3_aa: CARSPPLGRGGSYNEQFF

v_call: TRBV5-8
d_call: TRBD2
j_call: TRBJ2-1
clone_size: NA
cdr3_nt: TGTGCCAGCAGCTTGGGACTAGCGGGGGAAAATGAGCAGTTCTTC
cdr3_aa: CASSLGLAGENEQFF